This is a list of T cell receptor beta chains from one sample in a study of T cells in Graves' hyperthyroidism and ophthalmopathy. A single record per CDR3 protein comes from TCRdb applying MiXCR to the multiplex PCR reads. The table lists about 640,000 distinct CDR3 sequences, around 20% of them singletons. Material: blood. These receptors were obtained from a man aged 25 to 40 with Graves' ophthalmopathy. CDR3s include the opening cysteine and the closing phenylalanine or tryptophan.

TRBJ2-1 TRBV7-2 CASNPYSSYNEQFF
TRBJ2-5 TRBV28 CASSYPGTQYF
TRBJ2-1 TRBV20-1 CSARDGGESRKNNEQFF
TRBJ2-7 TRBV19 CASSMGTSGRLYEQYF
TRBJ2-3 TRBV20-1 CSAGYAGGTDTQYF
TRBJ2-2 TRBV5-1 CASNPDTGELFF
TRBJ1-2 TRBV18 CASSLGSSRAGDGYTF
TRBJ2-7 TRBV12-3/TRBV12-4 CASSYNYEQYF
TRBJ2-1 TRBV18 CVSSPPVSLADNNEQFF
TRBJ1-5 TRBV27 CASSLSRDRNQPQHF
TRBJ2-7 TRBV5-1 CASSTGLAGGLYEQYF
TRBJ2-7 TRBV12-3/TRBV12-4 CASSFSFTGPEQYF
TRBJ2-3 TRBV6-1 CASRAPEMTQYF
TRBJ2-7 TRBV6-1 CANNAGTGSSYEQYF
TRBJ2-2 TRBV29-1 CSVARGADSNTGELFF
TRBJ1-1 TRBV6-5 CASSYEQYTEAFF
TRBJ2-1 TRBV3-1 CASSPPAGPLSATEQFF
TRBJ2-1 TRBV30 CAWSPGRSYNEQFF
TRBJ2-1 TRBV6-2/TRBV6-3 CASSQQLAGGPIEQFF
TRBJ2-7 TRBV12-3/TRBV12-4 CASSPPGLAGVAYEQYF
TRBJ1-5 TRBV6-5 CASSYPGTVQPQHF
TRBJ2-3 TRBV3-1 CASSQDQVITDTQYF
TRBJ1-2 TRBV30 CAGASGVSVGYTF
TRBJ2-5 TRBV7-9 CASSLVSLSQETQYF
TRBJ1-1 TRBV7-6 CASSFGTGVSTEAFF
TRBJ2-5 TRBV20-1 CSARPTGVQETQYF
TRBJ2-2 TRBV29-1 CSVVWAHTGELFF
TRBJ2-7 TRBV7-9 CASSPSPPDAFYEQYF
TRBJ1-5 TRBV3-1 CASSQADQPQHF
TRBJ2-3 TRBV29-1 CSVEDHDRQGPGPTQYF
TRBJ1-5 TRBV28 CASSLMDYYSNQPQHF
TRBJ1-2 TRBV10-3 CAISETGQLNYGYTF
TRBJ2-2 TRBV5-1 CASSFRGNTGELFF
TRBJ1-6 TRBV7-6 CASSSERGPLHF
TRBJ2-1 TRBV19 CASTPTSGRDFEQFF
TRBJ2-5 TRBV28 CASTSLRRETQYF
TRBJ1-2 TRBV28 CASRTRGLNYGYTF
TRBJ2-7 TRBV11-2 CASSQLAGDHEQYF
TRBJ2-1 TRBV29-1 CSAEGGSSYNEQFF
TRBJ2-3 TRBV20-1 CRIYSRDTQYF
TRBJ2-2 TRBV4-1 CASSQDGASGSFWTGELFF
TRBJ2-7 TRBV6-5 CASSYSTGLYEQYF
TRBJ1-2 TRBV6-1 CASRDREPGYTF
TRBJ2-6 TRBV10-3 CAISGTSGANVLTF
TRBJ2-2 TRBV7-2 CASITGTSNTGELFF
TRBJ2-1 TRBV2 CASSIAGLEQFF
TRBJ2-5 TRBV30 CAWSRRQGPRYYF
TRBJ2-3 TRBV19 CASSMTSGRHTDTQYF
TRBJ1-1 TRBV14 CASSQITGQGHTEAFF
TRBJ2-5 TRBV14 CASSQQTGATQYF
TRBJ2-2 TRBV14 CASSQVAGAGELFF
TRBJ2-2 TRBV7-3 CASSLIWGTGELFF
TRBJ1-1 TRBV15 CATSRGGQGNTEAFF
TRBJ2-7 TRBV6-6 CASSYAGKSYEQYF
TRBJ1-2 TRBV6-1 CASSTGHGYTF
TRBJ2-3 TRBV3-1 CASSQGPQKRSTDTQYF
TRBJ1-6 TRBV28 CAGGTLQSPLHF
TRBJ1-1 TRBV28 CATRRGNTEAFF